The 21 T cell receptor beta chains reported below all come from one sample, sequenced in a study of T cells in Graves' hyperthyroidism and ophthalmopathy. Amplified regions were TCR beta CDR3 sequences from RNA transcripts. During a first-round RT-PCR of the TCR CDR3, the HTBI primer set was used. TCRdb re-analysed the multiplex PCR reads in MiXCR, keeping a single row per CDR3 protein. The repertoire holds about 680,000 distinct CDR3 sequences, with about 35% as singletons. Sequences were obtained from blood. The receptors derive from a woman aged 40 to 50 with Graves' hyperthyroidism.

The rearrangement links TRBV20-1 to TRBJ2-7; 9 bases map to TRBD1. The CDR3 is 15 residues long. V dropped 1 base and J dropped 5; count of bases not matched to a gene: 9. Per the germline V gene, CDR1 is DFQATT and CDR2 is SNEGSKA (reference sequence). CDR3 loop: CSARAPGQGNNEQYF. The CDR3 nucleotides are TGCAGTGCTAGAGCCCCGGGACAGGGAAACAACGAGCAGTACTTC.

In regard to this clonotype: A read error is likely, as this CDR3 ends without the conserved phenylalanine or tryptophan. No DNA is shown, since the ends of the CDR3 on it are uncertain; the CDR3 is the one TCRdb lists. This chain joins TRBV20-1 and TRBJ1-1. Germline loops: CDR1 DFQATT, CDR2 SNEGSKA (reference sequence). The CDR3 is 9 amino acids in total, end residues counted. The chain's CDR3 is CSARDTAFS.

This clonotype was counted at least ten times. The CDR3 bases are TGTGCCACCAGTGATTTGAGGATCCCCACCGGGGAGCTGTTTTTT. Its translation is CATSDLRIPTGELFF. J is TRBJ2-2 and V is TRBV24-1; D call uncertain. Between the trimmed V and J ends, which lost 0 bases and 4 bases, there was a span of 8 bases. The CDR3 contains 15 residues. The V gene's germline CDR1 is KGHDR and CDR2 SFDVKD.

This clonotype has at least ten counts. This sequence joins TRBV7-2 and TRBJ1-5, with no clear D. CDR3 size: 13 residues. V was pared by 5 bases and J by 5 bases, with 10 bases between. Germline-derived CDR1 and CDR2 are SGHTA and FQGNSA. CDR3 sequence: CASSQQSDQPQHF. The CDR3 nucleotides read TGTGCCAGCAGCCAACAGTCAGATCAGCCCCAGCATTTT.

The gene calls are TRBV12-3 or TRBV12-4 and TRBJ2-5, with 12 nucleotides matching TRBD2. V shed 5 bases, J shed 5 bases, and the junction held 6 bases outside the gene matches. The CDR3 is made up of 15 amino acids. The CDR3 DNA sequence: TGTGCCAGCAGTCCGCTAGCGGGGGGGCTTGAGACCCAGTACTTC. Residues: CASSPLAGGLETQYF.

Details on this clonotype: Likely a read error: the CDR3 ends without its conserved phenylalanine or tryptophan. The DNA is left out, because the CDR3 cannot be placed on it with certainty; the CDR3 is given as TCRdb lists it. This rearrangement joins TRBV2 to TRBJ1-1. Germline V gene data show CDR1 as SNHLY and CDR2 as FYNNEI. 8 amino acids form the CDR3, both terminal residues included. CDR3: CASSEEPS.

This clonotype was seen only a few times. The genes are TRBV5-1 and TRBJ1-1; D possibly corresponds to TRBD1 (5 bases). Per germline, CDR1 SGHRS and CDR2 YFSETQ. The CDR3 runs 14 residues. V was shortened by 2 bases and J by 4 bases, with 12 bases between the two germline ends. Written as DNA, the CDR3 is TGCGCCAGCAGCTTCTGGGATGGGGCCACTGAAGCTTTCTTT. Amino acid sequence: CASSFWDGATEAFF.

This clonotype appeared many times. This chain connects TRBV2 to TRBJ2-7, with 7 bases fitting TRBD2. V shed 4 bases, J shed 4 bases, and the junction held 4 bases outside the gene matches. The germline CDR1 and CDR2 sequences are SNHLY and FYNNEI. The CDR3 totals 13 residues. The CDR3, as DNA: TGTGCCAGCAGTGGGGCTAGCGGTTACGAGCAGTACTTC. Translating it yields CASSGASGYEQYF.

This clonotype was recorded many times. This sequence joins TRBV9 and TRBJ1-5; unclear D gene. CDR1 and CDR2 (germline): SGDLS, YYNGEE. The length of the CDR3 is 14 residues. V was trimmed by 0 bases and J by 3 bases, leaving 7 bases between them. Here the CDR3 reads CASSVGQTNQPQHF. The DNA for the CDR3 is TGTGCCAGCAGCGTAGGTCAGACCAATCAGCCCCAGCATTTT.

The chain carries TRBV10-3 and TRBJ1-6; D is ambiguous. This CDR3 is built from 12 residues. Germline V lookup: CDR1 ENHRY, CDR2 SYGVKD. Between the trimmed V and J ends, which lost 7 bases and 10 bases, there was a span of 11 bases. The CDR3: CAIKDFESPLHF. CDR3 sequence (DNA): TGTGCCATCAAGGACTTTGAGTCACCCCTCCACTTT.

The chain combines TRBV20-1 with TRBJ2-5; 8 positions match TRBD1. The CDR3 runs to 13 residues. V shed 6 bases, J shed 3 bases, and the junction held 6 bases outside the gene matches. Germline CDR1 and CDR2: DFQATT and SNEGSKA (reference sequence). CDR3 region: CSALRQGKETQYF. The CDR3 DNA reads as TGCAGTGCCCTTAGACAGGGGAAAGAGACCCAGTACTTC.

This chain connects TRBV19 to TRBJ1-3; maybe TRBD1 (6 bases). V lost 8 bases, J lost 9 bases, and 20 bases lay in between. Germline V gene sequence: CDR1 LNHDA, CDR2 SQIVND (reference sequence). This CDR3 contains 14 residues. CDR3 DNA: TGTGCCAGTGCGCCGGACAGCCGTCGGGGCACCATATATTTT. Protein: CASAPDSRRGTIYF.

The V and J genes are TRBV7-8 and TRBJ2-7; 8 bases line up with TRBD1. The junction had 8 bases not matched to a gene; V was cut back by 4 bases and J by 6 bases. The CDR3 is 14 residues long. Germline V CDR1 and CDR2: SGHVS, FQNEAQ. The CDR3 nucleotides are TGTGCCAGCAGCTACCGGACAGGGTATAGCGAGCAGTACTTC. Translation: CASSYRTGYSEQYF.

About this clonotype: A junction boundary mismatches the germline segment, possibly from a read error. The chain recombines TRBV5-6 with TRBJ1-1, with no clear D. CDR3 length: 16 amino acids. CDR1 is SGHDT and CDR2 is YYEEEE in the germline V gene. The CDR3 DNA follows: TGTGTCAGCAGCTTGGTTGGACGCAGCATGAACACTGAAGCTTTCTTT. It translates to CVSSLVGRSMNTEAFF.

This clonotype came up a few times. The V gene is TRBV12-3 or TRBV12-4, the J gene TRBJ2-7, with TRBD1 matching 7 bases. V shed 6 bases and J 4 bases; nucleotides not matched to a gene: 6. This CDR3 is built from 13 residues. CDR3 region: CASRGRTGYEQYF. The CDR3 region has the DNA TGTGCCAGCAGGGGCCGGACAGGTTACGAGCAGTACTTC.

The chain has TRBV6-5 and TRBJ1-2; 9 bases align to TRBD1. V lost 5 bases to trimming and J lost 7 bases; unmatched junction nucleotides: 11. The CDR3 contains 15 residues. The germline gives CDR1 MNHEY, CDR2 SVGAGI. CDR3 bases: TGTGCCAGCAGTCACCGCACAGGGGGCTACGGTGGCTACACCTTC. The encoded protein is CASSHRTGGYGGYTF.

This clonotype was seen ten or more times. The V and J genes are TRBV12-3 or TRBV12-4 and TRBJ1-6; TRBD1 matches 7 bases. J gave up 7 bases and V 6 bases, and 3 bases lay outside the gene matches. CDR3 size: 13 residues. The CDR3 coding sequence is TGTGCCAGCAGCATACAGGGGAATTCACCCCTCCACTTT. It is translated as CASSIQGNSPLHF.

This clonotype was recorded a few times. The V call is TRBV2, the J call TRBJ2-7; tentative D call: TRBD1 (6 bases). The CDR3 runs 12 residues. From germline, CDR1 is SNHLY and CDR2 FYNNEI. Trimming took off 8 bases at V and 4 bases at J, with 12 bases between the two ends. This CDR3 reads CASLRDIYEQYF. The CDR3 DNA reads as TGTGCCAGCCTCCGGGACATTTACGAGCAGTACTTC.

For this clonotype: A much more abundant neighbour one base away suggests this may be a read error. The rearrangement links TRBV19 to TRBJ2-5; perhaps TRBD2 as D (5 bases). The length of the CDR3 is 13 residues. V gave up 3 bases and J gave up 5 bases, with 10 bases separating them. Germline V gene lookup returns CDR1 LNHDA and CDR2 SQIVND (reference sequence). The CDR3 DNA reads as TGTGCCAGTAGTATGGAGGAGCACGAGACCCAGTACTTC. Translating it yields CASSMEEHETQYF.

This clonotype was counted at least ten times. The chain joins TRBV7-2 to TRBJ2-2; tentative D call: TRBD1 (5 bases). The V gene's germline CDR1 is SGHTA and CDR2 FQGNSA. Trimming pared 1 base from V and 1 base from J, leaving 10 bases between. The CDR3 is 16 residues long. The CDR3 bases are TGTGCCAGCAGCTTAGGGCCAGGGCGGAACACCGGGGAGCTGTTTTTT. Encoded protein: CASSLGPGRNTGELFF.

The CDR3 reads CASSPRISYEQYF. The CDR3 DNA reads TGCGCCAGCAGCCCCCGAATTTCCTACGAGCAGTACTTC. This sequence joins TRBV4-1 and TRBJ2-7; no clear D. Looked up from germline, CDR1 is MGHRA and CDR2 is YSYEKL. The CDR3 extends over 13 amino acids. Trimming cost V 4 bases and J 1 base, with 8 bases left between them.